These 3 T cell receptor beta chains originate from one sample sequenced in a study of persistence of HIV-infected CD4 T cells. Their antigen targets remain unknown. Cells were stimulated with overlapping HIV-1 Gag 15-mer peptides. CD40L-negative CD69-negative CD45RO-high memory CD4+ T cells were sorted as populations depleted of antigen-responding cells. Sequencing used immunoSEQ version 4 in survey mode. Some clones are missing from TCRdb's copy, which holds only in-frame ones; the method was immunoSEQ multiplex PCR. The table shows around 35,000 clones, with 80% to 85% occurring only once. Sequences were derived from cultured CD4+ T cells from PBMCs, sampled from a patient who received antiretroviral therapy. These receptors all stem from an adult with HIV. The donor label of this sample is uncertain.

This clone was recorded once. One junction end disagrees with the germline gene, perhaps due to a read error. This chain uses TRBV5-1 with TRBJ1-1, with a possible D match to TRBD1 (6 bases). Germline-derived CDR1 and CDR2 are SGHRS and YFSETQ. The CDR3 totals 14 residues. CDR3 nucleotides: TGCGCCAGCAGCCCAAGAGTCGGACAGACGCGACCCCGGTTT. Translation: CASSPRVGQTRPRF.

The chain uses TRBV3-1 (or the pseudogene TRBV3-2) and TRBJ2-1, with 12 nucleotides matching TRBD1. V was pared by 4 bases and J by 0 bases, with 7 bases of the junction left unmatched. Germline V gives CDR1 LGHDT, CDR2 YNNKEL (reference sequence). The CDR3 length is 18 residues. The CDR3 DNA reads TGTGCCAGCAGCCCGGGACAGGGGGCGCCGAGCTCCTACAATGAGCAGTTCTTC. It translates to CASSPGQGAPSSYNEQFF.

This clone appeared a single time. The chain recombines TRBV27 with TRBJ2-1; D remains ambiguous. Germline CDR1 and CDR2: MNHEY and SMNVEV (reference sequence). The V and J ends lost 4 bases and 0 bases respectively, with 7 bases between them. This CDR3 contains 14 residues. CDR3 in amino acids: CASSYSPSYNEQFF. The CDR3 DNA reads TGTGCCAGCAGTTATAGTCCCTCCTACAATGAGCAGTTCTTC.